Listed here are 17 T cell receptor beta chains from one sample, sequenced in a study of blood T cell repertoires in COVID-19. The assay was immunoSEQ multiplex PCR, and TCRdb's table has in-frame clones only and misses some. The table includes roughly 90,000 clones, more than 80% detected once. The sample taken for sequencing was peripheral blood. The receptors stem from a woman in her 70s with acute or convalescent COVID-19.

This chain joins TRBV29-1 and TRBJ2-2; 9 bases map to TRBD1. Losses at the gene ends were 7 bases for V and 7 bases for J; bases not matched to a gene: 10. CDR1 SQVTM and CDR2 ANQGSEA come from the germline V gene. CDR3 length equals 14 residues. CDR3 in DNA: TGCAGCGCTCAGATTGACAGGGGGGGCGGGGAGCTGTTTTTT. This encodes CSAQIDRGGGELFF.

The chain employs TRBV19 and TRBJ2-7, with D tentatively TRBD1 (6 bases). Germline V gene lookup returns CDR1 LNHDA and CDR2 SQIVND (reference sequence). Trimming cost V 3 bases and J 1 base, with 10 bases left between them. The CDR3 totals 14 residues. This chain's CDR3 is CASSMGRGSYEQYF. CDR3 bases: TGTGCCAGTAGTATGGGCAGGGGTTCCTACGAGCAGTACTTC.

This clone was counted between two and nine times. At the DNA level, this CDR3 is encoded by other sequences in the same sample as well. CDR3 sequence (DNA): TGTGCCAGTAGTATCGGGGTTAGCAATCAGCCCCAGCATTTT. This codes for CASSIGVSNQPQHF. This chain uses TRBV19 with TRBJ1-5; D gene ambiguous. Germline lookup yields CDR1 LNHDA and CDR2 SQIVND (reference sequence). Trimming cost V 3 bases and J 0 bases, with 6 bases left between them. The CDR3 runs 14 residues. The variable domain in full, completed from reference TRBV19 and TRBJ1-5, reads DGGITQSPKYLFRKEGQNVTLSCEQNLNHDAMYWYRQDPGQGLRLIYYSQIVNDFQKGDIAEGYSVSREKKESFPLTVTSAQKNPTAFYLCASSIGVSNQPQHFGDGTRLSIL.

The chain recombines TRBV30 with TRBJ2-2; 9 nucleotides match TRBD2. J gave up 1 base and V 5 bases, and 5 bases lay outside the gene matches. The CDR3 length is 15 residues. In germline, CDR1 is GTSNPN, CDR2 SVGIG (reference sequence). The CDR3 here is CAWGSTSGNTGELFF. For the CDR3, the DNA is TGTGCCTGGGGATCGACTAGCGGGAACACCGGGGAGCTGTTTTTT.

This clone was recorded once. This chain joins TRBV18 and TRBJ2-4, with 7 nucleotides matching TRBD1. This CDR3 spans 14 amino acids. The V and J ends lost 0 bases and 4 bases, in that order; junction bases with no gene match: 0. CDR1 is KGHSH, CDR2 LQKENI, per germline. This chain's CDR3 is CASSPPGQKNIQYF. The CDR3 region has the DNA TGTGCCAGCTCACCACCGGGACAGAAAAACATTCAGTACTTC.

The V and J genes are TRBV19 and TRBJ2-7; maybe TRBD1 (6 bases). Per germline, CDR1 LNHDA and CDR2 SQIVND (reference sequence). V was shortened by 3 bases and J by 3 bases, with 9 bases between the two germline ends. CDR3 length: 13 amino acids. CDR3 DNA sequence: TGTGCCAGTAGTATCGGACAGTACTACGAGCAGTACTTC. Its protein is CASSIGQYYEQYF. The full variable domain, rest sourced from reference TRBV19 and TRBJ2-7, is DGGITQSPKYLFRKEGQNVTLSCEQNLNHDAMYWYRQDPGQGLRLIYYSQIVNDFQKGDIAEGYSVSREKKESFPLTVTSAQKNPTAFYLCASSIGQYYEQYFGPGTRLTVT.

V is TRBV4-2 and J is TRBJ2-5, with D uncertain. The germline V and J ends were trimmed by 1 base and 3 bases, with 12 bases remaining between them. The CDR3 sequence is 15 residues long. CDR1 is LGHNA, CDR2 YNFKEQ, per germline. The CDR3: CASSQAGSPEETQYF. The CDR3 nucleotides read TGTGCCAGCAGCCAAGCGGGTAGCCCAGAAGAGACCCAGTACTTC.

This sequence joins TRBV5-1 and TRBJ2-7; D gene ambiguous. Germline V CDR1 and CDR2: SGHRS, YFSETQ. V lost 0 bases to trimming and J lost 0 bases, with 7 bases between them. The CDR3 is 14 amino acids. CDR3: CASSLAQRSYEQYF. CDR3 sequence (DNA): TGCGCCAGCAGCTTGGCCCAGCGCTCCTACGAGCAGTACTTC.

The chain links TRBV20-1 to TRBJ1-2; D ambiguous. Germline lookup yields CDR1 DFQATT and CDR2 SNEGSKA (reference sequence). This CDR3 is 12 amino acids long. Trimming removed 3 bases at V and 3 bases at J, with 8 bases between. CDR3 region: CSASDLYYGYTF. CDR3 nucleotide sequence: TGCAGTGCTAGTGACCTTTACTATGGCTACACCTTC.

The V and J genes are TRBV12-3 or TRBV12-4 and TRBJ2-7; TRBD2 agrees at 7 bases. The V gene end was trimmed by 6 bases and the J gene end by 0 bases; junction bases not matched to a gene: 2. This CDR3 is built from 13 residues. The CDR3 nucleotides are TGTGCCAGCAGGGGGGGGGTCTCCTACGAGCAGTACTTC. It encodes CASRGGVSYEQYF.

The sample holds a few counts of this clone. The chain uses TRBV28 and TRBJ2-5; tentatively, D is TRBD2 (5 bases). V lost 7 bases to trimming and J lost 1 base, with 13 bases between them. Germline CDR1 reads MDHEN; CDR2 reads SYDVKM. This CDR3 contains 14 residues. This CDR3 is CASTGWKFQETQYF. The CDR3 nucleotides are TGTGCCAGCACGGGGTGGAAGTTCCAAGAGACCCAGTACTTC.

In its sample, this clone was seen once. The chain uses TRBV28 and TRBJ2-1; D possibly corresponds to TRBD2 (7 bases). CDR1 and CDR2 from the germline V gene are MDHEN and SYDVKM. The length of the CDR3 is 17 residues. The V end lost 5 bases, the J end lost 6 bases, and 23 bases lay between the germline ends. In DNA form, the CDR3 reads TGTGCCAGCAGTCCCCTCGGATCGGGGGGCTTCTTCAATGAGCAGTTCTTC. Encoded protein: CASSPLGSGGFFNEQFF.

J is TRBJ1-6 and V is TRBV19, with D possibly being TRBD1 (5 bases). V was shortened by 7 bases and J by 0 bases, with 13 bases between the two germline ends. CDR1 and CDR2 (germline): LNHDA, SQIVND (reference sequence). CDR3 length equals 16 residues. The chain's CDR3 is CASKGTGSSYNSPLHF. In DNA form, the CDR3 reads TGTGCCAGTAAGGGGACTGGAAGCTCCTATAATTCACCCCTCCACTTT.

The CDR3 coding sequence is TGCGCCAGCAGCTTACTCCCGGACAGCTACGAGCAGTACTTC. Translated: CASSLLPDSYEQYF. The V gene is TRBV5-1, the J gene TRBJ2-7; possible D gene TRBD1, 6 bases. Germline V gene lookup returns CDR1 SGHRS and CDR2 YFSETQ. The CDR3 is 14 amino acids. The V and J ends lost 2 bases and 3 bases respectively, with 12 bases between them.

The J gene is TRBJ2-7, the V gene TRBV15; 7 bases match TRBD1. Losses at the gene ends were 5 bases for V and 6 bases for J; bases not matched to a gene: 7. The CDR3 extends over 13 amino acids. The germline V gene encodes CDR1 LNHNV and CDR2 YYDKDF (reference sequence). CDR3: CATSDRVSSEQYF. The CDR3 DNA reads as TGTGCCACCAGCGACAGGGTTAGCAGCGAGCAGTACTTC.

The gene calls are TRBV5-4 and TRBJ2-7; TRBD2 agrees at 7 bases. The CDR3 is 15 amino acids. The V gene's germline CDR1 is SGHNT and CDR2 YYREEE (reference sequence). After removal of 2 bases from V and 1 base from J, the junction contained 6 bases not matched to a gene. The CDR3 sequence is CASSFGGSLSYEQYF. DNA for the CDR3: TGTGCCAGCAGCTTTGGCGGGAGTTTGTCCTACGAGCAGTACTTC.

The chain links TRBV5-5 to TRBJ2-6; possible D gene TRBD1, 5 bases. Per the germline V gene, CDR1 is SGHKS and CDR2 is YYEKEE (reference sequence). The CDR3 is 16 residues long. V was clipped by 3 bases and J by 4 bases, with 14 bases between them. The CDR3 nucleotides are TGTGCCAGCAGCTACGGTCAGGGAACCGGGGCCAACGTCCTGACTTTC. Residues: CASSYGQGTGANVLTF.